Each of the 2 T cell receptor beta chains below was sequenced from the same sample in a study of vaccination and CD4 T cells after COVID-19 (dated by TCRdb to between 2021 and 2024). The library was built by means of PCR. Sequencing used an Illumina iSeq 100. DNA from cultured CD4+ T cells was subjected to TCR sequencing with the Oncomine TCR Beta short-read assay at the Johns Hopkins FTIC core. TCRdb ran its own pipeline on the public reads, namely fastp trimming at Q25 and MiXCR clone calling, and kept in-frame beta chains. Duplicate CDR3 protein sequences are folded into a single record with the most common DNA and genes. The table for this sample lists roughly 9,000 distinct CDR3 sequences; 51% of them were counted only once. The ten largest clonotypes hold approximately 20% of the sample. This sample's treatment or condition label indicates: approximately nine-day PBMC culture with coronavirus spike peptide pools or control peptides (ViraFEST assay).

The antigens for these receptors are not known. Sequencing was done on a sample of CD4+ T cells from blood, cultured in vitro. The receptors originated from a human donor who had recovered from COVID-19.

This chain joins TRBV6-2 or TRBV6-3 and TRBJ2-1; 11 nucleotides line up with TRBD2. CDR1 is MNHEY and CDR2 is SVGEGT in the germline V gene. The CDR3 is made up of 16 amino acids. J was trimmed by 3 bases and V by 8 bases; bases with no gene match: 9. This chain's CDR3 is CASGDGLAGNYNEQFF. In nucleotides, the CDR3 is TGTGCCAGCGGGGACGGACTAGCGGGCAACTACAATGAGCAGTTCTTC.

The table lists this clonotype with a few counts. The chain employs TRBV24-1 and TRBJ1-2; TRBD1 agrees at 9 bases. V lost 4 bases, J lost 8 bases, and 7 bases stayed unmatched. Germline CDR1 reads KGHDR; CDR2 reads SFDVKD. The CDR3 has 14 amino acids. CDR3 sequence reads: CATSDLGQGGGYTF. CDR3 DNA sequence: TGTGCCACCAGTGACCTGGGACAGGGTGGAGGCTACACCTTC.